Listed below are T cell receptor beta chains from one sample, sequenced in a study of cytomegalovirus exposure and HLA in healthy donors. The repertoire was sequenced with immunoSEQ multiplex PCR; TCRdb's copy has only in-frame clones and lacks some. The sample records 190,000 or so clones, 80% being singletons. The sequencing sample was made of PBMCs. The receptors stem from a boy aged 5-17 years in good health and CMV-seronegative. Both conserved end residues are part of each CDR3. D genes are given only for firm matches. For some rows the clone size is stated as once, few or many, or as a class when expanded; others skip it.

D: TRBD1
size: NA
V: TRBV19
J: TRBJ1-2
CDR3: CASSPGQTNYGYTF
DNA: TGTGCCAGTAGCCCGGGACAGACCAACTATGGCTACACCTTC

D: NA
size: few
V: TRBV10-3
J: TRBJ1-1
CDR3: CAISESTGIEAFF
DNA: TGTGCCATCAGTGAGTCTACAGGGATTGAAGCTTTCTTT

D: TRBD2
size: NA
V: TRBV7-6
J: TRBJ2-2
CDR3: CASSPSGGRLTGELFF
DNA: TGTGCCAGCAGCCCGAGCGGGGGCCGGCTCACCGGGGAGCTGTTTTTT

D: NA
size: once
V: TRBV5-4
J: TRBJ2-3
CDR3: CASSLSVRGTDTQYF
DNA: TGTGCCAGCAGCTTATCCGTCAGGGGCACAGATACGCAGTATTTT

D: NA
size: NA
V: TRBV7-6
J: TRBJ2-2
CDR3: CASCRLQNTGELFF
DNA: TGTGCCAGCTGCAGACTACAGAACACCGGGGAGCTGTTTTTT

D: NA
size: few
V: TRBV28
J: TRBJ1-5
CDR3: CASSFDQPQHF
DNA: TGTGCCAGCAGTTTCGATCAGCCCCAGCATTTT

D: TRBD1
size: NA
V: TRBV19
J: TRBJ1-5
CDR3: CASSIETGGQPQHF
DNA: TGTGCCAGTAGTATAGAGACAGGGGGTCAGCCCCAGCATTTT

D: NA
size: NA
V: TRBV30
J: TRBJ1-1
CDR3: CAWSPGVSTEAFF
DNA: TGTGCCTGGAGTCCGGGGGTTAGCACTGAAGCTTTCTTT

D: TRBD1
size: NA
V: TRBV7-9
J: TRBJ1-2
CDR3: CASTPGQVDYGYTF
DNA: TGTGCCAGCACCCCGGGACAGGTGGACTATGGCTACACCTTC

D: NA
size: NA
V: TRBV7-9
J: TRBJ2-7
CDR3: CASSLAGDYEQYF
DNA: TGTGCCAGCAGCTTAGCCGGAGACTACGAGCAGTACTTC

D: NA
size: NA
V: TRBV28
J: TRBJ2-2
CDR3: CASSSPGDTGELFF
DNA: TGTGCCAGCAGTTCCCCGGGGGACACCGGGGAGCTGTTTTTT

D: TRBD1
size: NA
V: TRBV9
J: TRBJ1-2
CDR3: CASSTYGTAYHYGYTF
DNA: TGTGCCAGCAGCACTTACGGGACAGCCTACCACTATGGCTACACCTTC

D: TRBD1
size: NA
V: TRBV6-1
J: TRBJ2-4
CDR3: CASSETKGTGGLGIQYF
DNA: TGTGCCAGCAGTGAAACAAAGGGGACAGGGGGCCTGGGCATTCAGTACTTC

D: TRBD1
size: NA
V: TRBV5-1
J: TRBJ1-3
CDR3: CASSHGQGGSGNTIYF
DNA: TGCGCCAGCAGCCACGGACAGGGAGGATCTGGAAACACCATATATTTT

D: NA
size: few
V: TRBV30
J: TRBJ1-2
CDR3: CAWSVAGDKGYTF
DNA: TGTGCCTGGAGTGTAGCCGGGGACAAAGGCTACACCTTC

D: TRBD2
size: NA
V: TRBV5-1
J: TRBJ2-3
CDR3: CASSPETSGGARDTQYF
DNA: TGCGCCAGCAGCCCCGAGACTAGCGGGGGGGCCAGAGATACGCAGTATTTT

D: NA
size: NA
V: TRBV5-1
J: TRBJ1-1
CDR3: CASRVQGHTEAFF
DNA: TGCGCCAGCAGGGTGCAGGGGCACACTGAAGCTTTCTTT

D: NA
size: NA
V: TRBV7-2
J: TRBJ1-2
CDR3: CASSLDAVVLRGYTF
DNA: TGTGCCAGCAGCTTAGACGCCGTGGTTCTTAGAGGCTACACCTTC

D: NA
size: NA
V: TRBV13
J: TRBJ2-5
CDR3: CASSLGLQAGVQETQYF
DNA: TGTGCCAGCAGCTTAGGCCTCCAAGCGGGTGTTCAAGAGACCCAGTACTTC

D: NA
size: NA
V: TRBV10-2
J: TRBJ1-1
CDR3: CASSESTKTEAFF
DNA: TGCGCCAGCAGTGAGTCGACAAAAACTGAAGCTTTCTTT

D: TRBD2
size: NA
V: TRBV7-9
J: TRBJ2-7
CDR3: CASSSGTSGPSYEQYF
DNA: TGTGCCAGCAGCTCAGGGACTAGCGGTCCGTCCTACGAGCAGTACTTC

D: NA
size: NA
V: TRBV30
J: TRBJ1-1
CDR3: CAWSAAGTLNTEAFF
DNA: TGTGCCTGGAGTGCGGCCGGGACATTGAACACTGAAGCTTTCTTT

D: NA
size: NA
V: TRBV30
J: TRBJ1-2
CDR3: CAWSPSEGVGYTF
DNA: TGTGCCTGGAGTCCCTCTGAGGGGGTTGGCTACACCTTC

D: NA
size: NA
V: TRBV4-2
J: TRBJ2-7
CDR3: CASSHQGGEQYF
DNA: TGTGCCAGCAGCCACCAGGGGGGCGAGCAGTACTTC

D: TRBD1
size: NA
V: TRBV7-6
J: TRBJ1-3
CDR3: CASSSGQGFSGNTIYF
DNA: TGTGCCAGCAGCTCCGGACAGGGATTCTCTGGAAACACCATATATTTT

D: TRBD1
size: NA
V: TRBV19
J: TRBJ1-5
CDR3: CASSINFRSGTGGNQPQHF
DNA: TGTGCCAGTAGTATCAATTTTCGGTCCGGGACAGGGGGCAATCAGCCCCAGCATTTT

D: TRBD1
size: NA
V: TRBV7-9
J: TRBJ1-2
CDR3: CVSSLAGTANYGYTF
DNA: TGTGTCAGCAGCTTAGCTGGGACAGCTAACTATGGCTACACCTTC